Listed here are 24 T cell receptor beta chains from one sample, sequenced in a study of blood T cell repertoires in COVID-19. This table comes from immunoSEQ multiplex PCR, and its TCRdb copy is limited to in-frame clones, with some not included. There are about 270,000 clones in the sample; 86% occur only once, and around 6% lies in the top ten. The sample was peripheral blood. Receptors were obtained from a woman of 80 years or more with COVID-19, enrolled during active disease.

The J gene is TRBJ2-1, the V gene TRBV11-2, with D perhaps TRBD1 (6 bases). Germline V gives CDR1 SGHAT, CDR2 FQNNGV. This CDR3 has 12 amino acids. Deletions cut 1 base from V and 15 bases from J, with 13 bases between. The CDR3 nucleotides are TGTGCCAGCAGCTTAGGATGGGGGCCCCGGTTCTTC. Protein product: CASSLGWGPRFF.

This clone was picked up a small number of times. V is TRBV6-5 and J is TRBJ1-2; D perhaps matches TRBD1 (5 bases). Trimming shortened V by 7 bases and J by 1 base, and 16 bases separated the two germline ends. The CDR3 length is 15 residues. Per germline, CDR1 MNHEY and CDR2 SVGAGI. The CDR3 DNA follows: TGTGCCAGCACGCCCGGCGACAGAGTTAACTATGGCTACACCTTC. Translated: CASTPGDRVNYGYTF.

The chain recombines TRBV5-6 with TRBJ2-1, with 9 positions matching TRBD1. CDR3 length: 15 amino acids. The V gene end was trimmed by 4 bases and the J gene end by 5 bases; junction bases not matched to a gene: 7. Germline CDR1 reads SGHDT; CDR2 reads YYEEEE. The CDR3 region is CASSTTGGAHNEQFF. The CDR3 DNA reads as TGTGCCAGCAGCACCACAGGGGGCGCCCACAATGAGCAGTTCTTC.

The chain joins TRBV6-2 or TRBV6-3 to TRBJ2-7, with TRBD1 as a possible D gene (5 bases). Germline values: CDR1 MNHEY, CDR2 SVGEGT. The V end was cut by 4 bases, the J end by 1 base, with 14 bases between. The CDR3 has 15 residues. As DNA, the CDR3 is TGTGCCAGCAGTTTATCTTCTAGGGGTTCCTACGAGCAGTACTTC. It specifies CASSLSSRGSYEQYF.

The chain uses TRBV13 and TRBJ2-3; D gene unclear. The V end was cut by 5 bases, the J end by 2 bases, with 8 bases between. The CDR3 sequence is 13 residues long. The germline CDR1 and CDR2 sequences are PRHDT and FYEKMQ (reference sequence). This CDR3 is CASSHISTDTQYF. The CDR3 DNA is TGTGCCAGCAGCCACATCTCCACAGATACGCAGTATTTT.

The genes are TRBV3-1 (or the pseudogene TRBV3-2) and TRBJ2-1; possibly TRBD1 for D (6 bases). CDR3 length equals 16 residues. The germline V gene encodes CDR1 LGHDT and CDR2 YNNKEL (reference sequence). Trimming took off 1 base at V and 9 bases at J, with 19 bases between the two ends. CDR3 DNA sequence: TGTGCCAGCAGCCAAGGCATAGCAGGGGTCGGCGGTGAGCAGTTCTTC. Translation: CASSQGIAGVGGEQFF.

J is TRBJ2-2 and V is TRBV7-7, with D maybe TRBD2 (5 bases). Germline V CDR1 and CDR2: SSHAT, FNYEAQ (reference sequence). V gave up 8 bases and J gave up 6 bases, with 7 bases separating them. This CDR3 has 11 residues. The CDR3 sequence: CASEGAGELFF. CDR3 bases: TGTGCCAGCGAGGGCGCCGGGGAGCTGTTTTTT.

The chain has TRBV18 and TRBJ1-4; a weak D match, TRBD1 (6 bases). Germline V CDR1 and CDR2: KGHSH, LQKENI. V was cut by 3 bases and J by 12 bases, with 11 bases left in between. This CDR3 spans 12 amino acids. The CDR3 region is CASSPGGGQLFF. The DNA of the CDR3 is TGTGCCAGCTCACCGGGCGGGGGGCAACTGTTTTTT.

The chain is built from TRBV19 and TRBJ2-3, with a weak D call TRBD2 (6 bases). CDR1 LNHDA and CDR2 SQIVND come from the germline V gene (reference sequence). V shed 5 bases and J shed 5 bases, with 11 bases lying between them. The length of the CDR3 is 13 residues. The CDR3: CASSPTGVDTQYF. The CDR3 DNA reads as TGTGCCAGTAGTCCTACGGGAGTAGATACGCAGTATTTT.

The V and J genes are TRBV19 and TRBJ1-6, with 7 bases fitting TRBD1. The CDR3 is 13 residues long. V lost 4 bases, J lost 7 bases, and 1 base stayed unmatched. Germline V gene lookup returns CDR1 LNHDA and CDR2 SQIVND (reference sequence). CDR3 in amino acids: CASSSRGNSPLHF. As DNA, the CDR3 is TGTGCCAGTAGTAGCAGGGGGAATTCACCCCTCCACTTT.

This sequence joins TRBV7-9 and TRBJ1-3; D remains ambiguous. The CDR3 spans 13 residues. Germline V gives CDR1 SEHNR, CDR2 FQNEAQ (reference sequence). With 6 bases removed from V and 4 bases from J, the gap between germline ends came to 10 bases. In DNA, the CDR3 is TGTGCCAGCAGGTCCGGAGAAGGAAACACCATATATTTT. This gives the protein CASRSGEGNTIYF.

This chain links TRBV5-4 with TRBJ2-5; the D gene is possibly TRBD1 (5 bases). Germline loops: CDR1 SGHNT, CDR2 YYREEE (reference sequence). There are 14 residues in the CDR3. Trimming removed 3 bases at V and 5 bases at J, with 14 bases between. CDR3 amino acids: CASSYRQLGETQYF. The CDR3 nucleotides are TGTGCCAGCAGCTATCGACAGCTCGGGGAGACCCAGTACTTC.

The CDR3 DNA reads TGCGCCAGCAGCCAAACTCCGAACACTGAAGCTTTCTTT. Amino acids: CASSQTPNTEAFF. The chain joins TRBV4-1 to TRBJ1-1; D call uncertain. The CDR3 covers 13 residues. The V end lost 2 bases, the J end lost 1 base, and 5 bases lay between the germline ends. The germline CDR1 and CDR2 sequences are MGHRA and YSYEKL.

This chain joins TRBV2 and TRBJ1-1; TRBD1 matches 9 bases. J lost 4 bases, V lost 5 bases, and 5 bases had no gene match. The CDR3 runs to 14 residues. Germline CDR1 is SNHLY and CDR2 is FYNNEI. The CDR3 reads CASSPRGQGTEAFF. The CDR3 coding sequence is TGTGCCAGCAGTCCCCGGGGACAGGGCACTGAAGCTTTCTTT.

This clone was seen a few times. CDR3: CARSHRDREVGTEAFF. CDR3 in DNA: TGTGCCAGAAGCCACCGGGACAGGGAAGTTGGCACTGAAGCTTTCTTT. The gene calls are TRBV5-3 and TRBJ1-1; 9 nucleotides align to TRBD1. TRBV5-3 is identified as an open reading frame with a role that is uncertain. This CDR3 is 16 amino acids long. V lost 4 bases to trimming and J lost 4 bases; unmatched junction nucleotides: 11.

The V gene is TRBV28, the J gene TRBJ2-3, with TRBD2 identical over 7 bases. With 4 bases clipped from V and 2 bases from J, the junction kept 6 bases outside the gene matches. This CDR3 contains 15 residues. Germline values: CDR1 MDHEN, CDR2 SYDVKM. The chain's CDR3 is CASSSAGLDTDTQYF. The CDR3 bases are TGTGCCAGCAGTTCAGCGGGATTGGACACAGATACGCAGTATTTT.

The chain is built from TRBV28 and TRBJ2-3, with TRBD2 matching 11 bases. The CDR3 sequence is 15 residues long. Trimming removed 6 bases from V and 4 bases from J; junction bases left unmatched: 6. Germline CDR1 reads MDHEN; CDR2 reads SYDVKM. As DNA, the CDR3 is TGTGCCAGCAGGCTAGCGGGGGGCCCCGCAGATACGCAGTATTTT. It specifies CASRLAGGPADTQYF.

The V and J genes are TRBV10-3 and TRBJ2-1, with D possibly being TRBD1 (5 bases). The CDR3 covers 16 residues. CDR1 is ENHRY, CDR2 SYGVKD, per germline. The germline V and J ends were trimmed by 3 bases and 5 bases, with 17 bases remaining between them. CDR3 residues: CAISELGRAFNNEQFF. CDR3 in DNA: TGTGCCATCAGTGAATTAGGCAGGGCTTTCAACAATGAGCAGTTCTTC.

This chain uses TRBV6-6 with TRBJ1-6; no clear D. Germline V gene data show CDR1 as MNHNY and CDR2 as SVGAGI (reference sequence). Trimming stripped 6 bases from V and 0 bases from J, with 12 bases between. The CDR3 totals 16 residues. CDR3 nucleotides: TGTGCCAGCAGAGCGGAAGGGATCTCCTATAATTCACCCCTCCACTTT. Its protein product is CASRAEGISYNSPLHF.

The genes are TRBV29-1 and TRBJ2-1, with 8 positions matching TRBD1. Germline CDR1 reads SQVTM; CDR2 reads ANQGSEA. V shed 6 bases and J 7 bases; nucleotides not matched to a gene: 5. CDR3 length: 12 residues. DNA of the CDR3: TGCAGCGTCCTTCGGACAGGGAATGAGCAGTTCTTC. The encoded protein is CSVLRTGNEQFF.

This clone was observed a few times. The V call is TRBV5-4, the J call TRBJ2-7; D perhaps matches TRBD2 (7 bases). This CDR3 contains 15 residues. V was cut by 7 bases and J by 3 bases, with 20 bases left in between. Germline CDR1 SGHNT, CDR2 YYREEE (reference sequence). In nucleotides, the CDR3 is TGTGCCAGCCGAAGGGGGGGCGGGGAGAACTACGAGCAGTACTTC. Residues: CASRRGGGENYEQYF.

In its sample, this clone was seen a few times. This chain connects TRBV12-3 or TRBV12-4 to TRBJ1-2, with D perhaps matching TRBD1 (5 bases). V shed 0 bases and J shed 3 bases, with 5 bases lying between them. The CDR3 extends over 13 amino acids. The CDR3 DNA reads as TGTGCCAGCAGTTTAGCCAGGGACTATGGCTACACCTTC. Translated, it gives CASSLARDYGYTF.

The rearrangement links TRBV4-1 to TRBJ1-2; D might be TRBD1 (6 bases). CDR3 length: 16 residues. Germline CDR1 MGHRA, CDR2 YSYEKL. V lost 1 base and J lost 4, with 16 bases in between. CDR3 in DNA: TGCGCCAGCAGCCAAGCGGGTGCAGGGGCTGCCTATGGCTACACCTTC. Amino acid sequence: CASSQAGAGAAYGYTF.

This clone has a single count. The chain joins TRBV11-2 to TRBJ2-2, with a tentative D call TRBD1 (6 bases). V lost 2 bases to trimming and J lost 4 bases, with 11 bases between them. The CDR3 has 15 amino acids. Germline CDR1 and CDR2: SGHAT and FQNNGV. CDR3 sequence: CASSLQGPSTGELFF. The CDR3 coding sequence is TGTGCCAGCAGCTTACAGGGGCCCAGCACCGGGGAGCTGTTTTTT.